These 29 T cell receptor beta chains originate from one sample sequenced in a study of cytomegalovirus exposure and HLA in healthy donors. With 60 Vbeta and 13 Jbeta primers, the PCR was carried out. Profiled with immunoSEQ multiplex PCR; TCRdb holds only in-frame clones, not every one. The data contain some 100,000 clones, roughly 71% of them seen just once; the ten biggest clones take up about 10%. The sample consisted of PBMCs. The source of these receptors is a middle-aged man in good health and CMV-seronegative.

The chain employs TRBV18 and TRBJ2-6; D is uncertain. V dropped 3 bases and J dropped 0 bases, with 12 bases sitting between them. Germline loops: CDR1 KGHSH, CDR2 LQKENI. CDR3 size: 17 residues. This CDR3 is CASSPTSGHSGANVLTF. The CDR3 bases are TGTGCCAGCTCACCCACCAGTGGCCACTCTGGGGCCAACGTCCTGACTTTC.

The CDR3 sequence is CAMGQGGEQYF. The CDR3 DNA is TGTGCCATGGGACAGGGAGGAGAGCAGTACTTC. V gene TRBV2 combines with J gene TRBJ2-7, with 9 bases that match TRBD1. Germline V lookup: CDR1 SNHLY, CDR2 FYNNEI. Losses at the gene ends were 10 bases for V and 7 bases for J; bases not matched to a gene: 5. This CDR3 contains 11 residues.

The chain carries TRBV4-2 and TRBJ2-2, with 9 bases fitting TRBD1. V lost 4 bases, J lost 0 bases, and 3 bases stayed unmatched. This CDR3 has 16 residues. CDR1 and CDR2 from the germline V gene are LGHNA and YNFKEQ. CDR3 in amino acids: CASSPRQGANTGELFF. The DNA of the CDR3 is TGTGCCAGCAGCCCCCGACAGGGGGCGAACACCGGGGAGCTGTTTTTT.

The CDR3 region is CASSVSGPTDSPLHF. DNA of the CDR3: TGTGCCAGCAGTGTGTCCGGTCCTACCGATTCACCCCTCCACTTT. The chain couples TRBV6-1 to TRBJ1-6; D is unresolved. Germline V CDR1 and CDR2: MNHNS, SASEGT. The CDR3 sequence is 15 residues long. Between the trimmed V and J ends, which lost 4 bases and 8 bases, there was a span of 15 bases.

V and J are TRBV5-1 and TRBJ1-6; no clear D gene. V was shortened by 4 bases and J by 8 bases, with 10 bases between the two germline ends. There are 13 residues in the CDR3. The germline V gene encodes CDR1 SGHRS and CDR2 YFSETQ. The CDR3 sequence is CASSLAVDSPLHF. The CDR3 region has the DNA TGCGCCAGCAGCCTGGCCGTTGATTCACCCCTCCACTTT.

The chain links TRBV28 to TRBJ2-2, with TRBD1 matching over 10 bases. The length of the CDR3 is 16 residues. Germline CDR1 MDHEN, CDR2 SYDVKM. With V trimmed by 10 bases and J by 5 bases, 13 bases remained unmatched. CDR3 DNA sequence: TGTGCCACCACGATTCTGGGACAGGGGACGACCGGGGAGCTGTTTTTT. Translated, it gives CATTILGQGTTGELFF.

This clone was recorded only once. The chain has TRBV5-1 and TRBJ2-5; TRBD1 agrees at 7 bases. The germline V gene has CDR1 SGHRS and CDR2 YFSETQ. The V segment lost 2 bases and the J segment 0 bases; nucleotides outside the gene matches: 4. The CDR3 contains 15 residues. The CDR3 bases are TGCGCCAGCAGCTTTTCCGGGACAGACCAAGAGACCCAGTACTTC. It codes for CASSFSGTDQETQYF. The full variable domain, completed using reference TRBV5-1 and TRBJ2-5, is KAGVTQTPRYLIKTRGQQVTLSCSPISGHRSVSWYQQTPGQGLQFLFEYFSETQRNKGNFPGRFSGRQFSNSRSEMNVSTLELGDSALYLCASSFSGTDQETQYFGPGTRLLVL.

This rearrangement joins TRBV15 to TRBJ1-1; the match to TRBD1 covers 7 bases. Losses at the gene ends were 0 bases for V and 10 bases for J; bases not matched to a gene: 14. CDR3 length: 16 amino acids. CDR1 LNHNV and CDR2 YYDKDF come from the germline V gene (reference sequence). The CDR3 protein is CATSRDKGTAAWGAFF. CDR3 in DNA: TGTGCCACCAGCAGAGATAAAGGGACAGCGGCATGGGGAGCTTTCTTT.

This clone was seen a single time. The J gene is TRBJ2-3, the V gene TRBV13; D is unresolved. From germline, CDR1 is PRHDT and CDR2 FYEKMQ (reference sequence). V was cut by 4 bases and J by 6 bases, with 8 bases left in between. CDR3 size: 12 residues. The CDR3 coding sequence is TGTGCCAGCAGCTACTTCGGGGATACGCAGTATTTT. This codes for CASSYFGDTQYF.

The chain carries TRBV6-1 and TRBJ1-5; tentative D call: TRBD1 (5 bases). Germline lookup yields CDR1 MNHNS and CDR2 SASEGT. V lost 8 bases to trimming and J lost 1 base, with 12 bases between them. The CDR3 length is 14 residues. The CDR3 spells CASVAGVSNQPQHF. CDR3 nucleotide sequence: TGTGCCAGCGTTGCGGGGGTCAGCAATCAGCCCCAGCATTTT.

The gene calls are TRBV10-2 and TRBJ2-3; D gene ambiguous. Germline lookup yields CDR1 WSHSY and CDR2 SAAADI. This CDR3 is built from 14 residues. Trimming shortened V by 9 bases and J by 0 bases, and 13 bases separated the two germline ends. The CDR3 reads CASTRLASTDTQYF. CDR3 sequence (DNA): TGCGCCAGTACCAGACTCGCTAGCACAGATACGCAGTATTTT.

The chain has TRBV5-1 and TRBJ1-5; no clear D gene. The CDR3 is 16 amino acids. Germline assignment: CDR1 SGHRS and CDR2 YFSETQ. With 0 bases removed from V and 4 bases from J, the gap between germline ends came to 14 bases. CDR3 coding DNA: TGCGCCAGCAGCTTGGGTTCAGGTTTAAGGAATCAGCCCCAGCATTTT. Amino acids: CASSLGSGLRNQPQHF.

The chain uses TRBV7-8 and TRBJ1-1; 8 bases map to TRBD1. CDR1 and CDR2 from the germline V gene are SGHVS and FQNEAQ. V dropped 5 bases and J dropped 1; count of bases not matched to a gene: 6. The CDR3 contains 15 residues. The CDR3 reads CASSVHRGKNTEAFF. The CDR3 bases are TGTGCCAGCAGCGTACACAGGGGGAAGAACACTGAAGCTTTCTTT.

V gene TRBV11-2 combines with J gene TRBJ1-2, with D possibly matching TRBD1 (5 bases). The CDR3 extends over 14 amino acids. Trimming removed 0 bases from V and 7 bases from J, with 12 bases in between. Germline CDR1 reads SGHAT; CDR2 reads FQNNGV. The CDR3 loop is CASSLESRVGGYTF. For the CDR3, the DNA is TGTGCCAGCAGCTTAGAGTCCAGGGTGGGTGGCTACACCTTC.

This clone came up a few times. The chain uses TRBV6-5 and TRBJ2-1, with D possibly being TRBD1 (5 bases). Germline V gives CDR1 MNHEY, CDR2 SVGAGI. The ends were cut back, 5 bases at V and 7 bases at J, with 15 bases in the middle. The CDR3 consists of 14 residues. The CDR3 reads CASSPSDTANEQFF. The CDR3 coding sequence is TGTGCCAGCAGTCCATCGGACACTGCAAATGAGCAGTTCTTC.

This clone has only one observation. The genes are TRBV7-8 and TRBJ2-7; TRBD1 might be the D (6 bases). V lost 0 bases and J 6 bases, leaving 18 bases between the germline ends. The germline gives CDR1 SGHVS, CDR2 FQNEAQ. The CDR3 has 16 residues. CDR3 in amino acids: CASSLALGTLIGEQYF. The CDR3 bases are TGTGCCAGCAGCTTAGCGCTTGGGACACTCATCGGCGAGCAGTACTTC.

The V gene is TRBV13, the J gene TRBJ2-1; D unclear. CDR1 is PRHDT, CDR2 FYEKMQ, per germline (reference sequence). The CDR3 has 15 amino acids. Trimming removed 3 bases from V and 4 bases from J, with 13 bases in between. CDR3 DNA: TGTGCCAGCAGCTTTGCGGTCGCTGGATACAATGAGCAGTTCTTC. It is translated as CASSFAVAGYNEQFF.

V and J are TRBV11-3 and TRBJ2-3; D is undetermined. Germline CDR1 SGHNT, CDR2 YENEEA. V was clipped by 2 bases and J by 3 bases, with 6 bases between them. The CDR3 sequence is 13 residues long. The CDR3 loop reads CASSLKETDTQYF. CDR3 in DNA: TGTGCCAGCAGCTTAAAAGAGACAGATACGCAGTATTTT.

The chain has TRBV28 and TRBJ2-5; TRBD1 matches at 7 bases. The CDR3 is made up of 15 amino acids. The junction had 4 bases not matched to a gene; V was cut back by 2 bases and J by 1 base. Germline V gene sequence: CDR1 MDHEN, CDR2 SYDVKM. The chain's CDR3 is CASSLNAGGQETQYF. CDR3 in DNA: TGTGCCAGCAGTTTAAACGCAGGGGGCCAAGAGACCCAGTACTTC.

The sample holds a few counts of this clone. The chain combines TRBV5-6 with TRBJ2-1; perhaps TRBD2 as D (6 bases). The V end lost 3 bases, the J end lost 9 bases, and 10 bases lay between the germline ends. The germline CDR1 and CDR2 sequences are SGHDT and YYEEEE. CDR3 length: 12 amino acids. The CDR3: CASSWGAGEQFF. Written as DNA, the CDR3 is TGTGCCAGCAGCTGGGGAGCGGGTGAGCAGTTCTTC.

The chain has TRBV10-1 and TRBJ2-7; 7 bases line up with TRBD1. V shed 11 bases and J 4 bases; nucleotides not matched to a gene: 14. The CDR3 covers 14 residues. CDR1 and CDR2 (germline): WNHNN, SYGVQD (reference sequence). The CDR3 spells CAPLVDREEYEQYF. CDR3 nucleotides: TGCGCCCCCCTAGTCGACAGGGAAGAGTACGAGCAGTACTTC.

CDR3 region: CASSLSGGRKTEAFF. Here the CDR3 DNA reads TGTGCCAGCAGTTTAAGCGGGGGGCGGAAAACTGAAGCTTTCTTT. This chain connects TRBV28 to TRBJ1-1; D perhaps matches TRBD1 (6 bases). CDR1 and CDR2 from the germline V gene are MDHEN and SYDVKM. Trimming took off 2 bases at V and 5 bases at J, with 15 bases between the two ends. This CDR3 is built from 15 residues.

The chain is built from TRBV6-5 and TRBJ1-5, with D perhaps TRBD1 (6 bases). This CDR3 is built from 15 residues. CDR1 is MNHEY, CDR2 SVGAGI, per germline. Trimming left V 6 bases short and J 0 bases short, with 12 bases between. The CDR3 loop reads CASSKQGTSNQPQHF. CDR3 coding DNA: TGTGCCAGCAGCAAGCAGGGGACTAGCAATCAGCCCCAGCATTTT.

V is TRBV7-2 and J is TRBJ2-1, with TRBD2 matching over 8 bases. Trimming at V came to 3 bases and at J to 2 bases, leaving 3 bases not matched to a gene. Looked up from germline, CDR1 is SGHTA and CDR2 is FQGNSA. The CDR3 totals 15 residues. The chain's CDR3 is CASSFASGPYNEQFF. DNA of the CDR3: TGTGCCAGCAGCTTCGCTAGCGGGCCCTACAATGAGCAGTTCTTC.

The chain carries TRBV19 and TRBJ1-3; D is perhaps TRBD1 (6 bases). V shed 10 bases and J shed 0 bases, with 13 bases lying between them. Looked up from germline, CDR1 is LNHDA and CDR2 is SQIVND (reference sequence). The CDR3 length is 14 residues. The CDR3 region has the DNA TGTGCCATCGCGGACAGCAACTCTGGAAACACCATATATTTT. This sequence encodes CAIADSNSGNTIYF.

V is TRBV29-1 and J is TRBJ2-5; 10 bases line up with TRBD2. Per germline, CDR1 SQVTM and CDR2 ANQGSEA. CDR3 length equals 15 residues. J was trimmed by 1 base and V by 4 bases; bases with no gene match: 6. This chain's CDR3 is CSVVELAGSQETQYF. CDR3 nucleotide sequence: TGCAGCGTTGTCGAACTAGCGGGAAGCCAAGAGACCCAGTACTTC.

J is TRBJ1-5 and V is TRBV19, with D uncertain. This CDR3 is 15 amino acids long. Trimming pared 3 bases from V and 4 bases from J, leaving 13 bases between. Per the germline V gene, CDR1 is LNHDA and CDR2 is SQIVND (reference sequence). The CDR3 DNA follows: TGTGCCAGTAGTATGGGCGTGCAGGTAAATCAGCCCCAGCATTTT. Amino acids: CASSMGVQVNQPQHF.

This clone has just a few counts. The chain uses TRBV7-8 and TRBJ2-2, with 15 bases identical to TRBD2. Trimming took 5 bases from V and 6 from J; bases not matched to a gene: 10. The CDR3 extends over 18 amino acids. Germline assignment: CDR1 SGHVS and CDR2 FQNEAQ. The CDR3 loop is CASSVRGLAGGLPGELFF. CDR3 nucleotides: TGTGCCAGCAGCGTGAGAGGACTAGCGGGGGGGCTCCCCGGGGAGCTGTTTTTT.

This clone showed up just a few times. The chain links TRBV2 to TRBJ1-5; D is uncertain. V shed 8 bases and J shed 0 bases, with 8 bases lying between them. The CDR3 is made up of 13 amino acids. Germline lookup yields CDR1 SNHLY and CDR2 FYNNEI. CDR3 amino acids: CASRRDSNQPQHF. The DNA for the CDR3 is TGTGCCAGCCGGAGAGATAGCAATCAGCCCCAGCATTTT.